This TCR beta chain was documented in a study of beta chain features in type 1 diabetes. About the study: All samples together contributed 100 million to 120 million sorted cells for examination. Whole-study results and caveats: VDJ junctions sequenced from type 1 diabetes patients showed fewer insertions and more deletions. A PCR bias possibly favoring shorter templates would apply equally to patients and controls. A closer apparent resemblance between naive, central memory and Treg TCRB repertoires was seen in patients than in healthy donors.

cDNA synthesis used the whole RNA isolate, giving expressed TCRB sequences. The data were produced by immunoSEQ multiplex PCR, yet TCRdb's version contains in-frame clones alone and is incomplete. The sample lists 350,000 to 400,000 clones; more than 13% were seen once. Notes on this clone: What it binds is unknown.

Sequencing used naive CD4+ T cells from blood. This clonotype originated in a woman under 30 in good health.

Written as DNA, the CDR3 is TGTGCCTGGAGTGACGGGATGCTCTCCTACGAGCAGTACTTC. This translates into CAWSDGMLSYEQYF. V is TRBV30 and J is TRBJ2-7; D may be TRBD2 (5 bases). The CDR3 contains 14 residues. CDR1 GTSNPN and CDR2 SVGIG come from the germline V gene (reference sequence). The V and J ends lost 1 base and 0 bases respectively, with 10 bases between them.